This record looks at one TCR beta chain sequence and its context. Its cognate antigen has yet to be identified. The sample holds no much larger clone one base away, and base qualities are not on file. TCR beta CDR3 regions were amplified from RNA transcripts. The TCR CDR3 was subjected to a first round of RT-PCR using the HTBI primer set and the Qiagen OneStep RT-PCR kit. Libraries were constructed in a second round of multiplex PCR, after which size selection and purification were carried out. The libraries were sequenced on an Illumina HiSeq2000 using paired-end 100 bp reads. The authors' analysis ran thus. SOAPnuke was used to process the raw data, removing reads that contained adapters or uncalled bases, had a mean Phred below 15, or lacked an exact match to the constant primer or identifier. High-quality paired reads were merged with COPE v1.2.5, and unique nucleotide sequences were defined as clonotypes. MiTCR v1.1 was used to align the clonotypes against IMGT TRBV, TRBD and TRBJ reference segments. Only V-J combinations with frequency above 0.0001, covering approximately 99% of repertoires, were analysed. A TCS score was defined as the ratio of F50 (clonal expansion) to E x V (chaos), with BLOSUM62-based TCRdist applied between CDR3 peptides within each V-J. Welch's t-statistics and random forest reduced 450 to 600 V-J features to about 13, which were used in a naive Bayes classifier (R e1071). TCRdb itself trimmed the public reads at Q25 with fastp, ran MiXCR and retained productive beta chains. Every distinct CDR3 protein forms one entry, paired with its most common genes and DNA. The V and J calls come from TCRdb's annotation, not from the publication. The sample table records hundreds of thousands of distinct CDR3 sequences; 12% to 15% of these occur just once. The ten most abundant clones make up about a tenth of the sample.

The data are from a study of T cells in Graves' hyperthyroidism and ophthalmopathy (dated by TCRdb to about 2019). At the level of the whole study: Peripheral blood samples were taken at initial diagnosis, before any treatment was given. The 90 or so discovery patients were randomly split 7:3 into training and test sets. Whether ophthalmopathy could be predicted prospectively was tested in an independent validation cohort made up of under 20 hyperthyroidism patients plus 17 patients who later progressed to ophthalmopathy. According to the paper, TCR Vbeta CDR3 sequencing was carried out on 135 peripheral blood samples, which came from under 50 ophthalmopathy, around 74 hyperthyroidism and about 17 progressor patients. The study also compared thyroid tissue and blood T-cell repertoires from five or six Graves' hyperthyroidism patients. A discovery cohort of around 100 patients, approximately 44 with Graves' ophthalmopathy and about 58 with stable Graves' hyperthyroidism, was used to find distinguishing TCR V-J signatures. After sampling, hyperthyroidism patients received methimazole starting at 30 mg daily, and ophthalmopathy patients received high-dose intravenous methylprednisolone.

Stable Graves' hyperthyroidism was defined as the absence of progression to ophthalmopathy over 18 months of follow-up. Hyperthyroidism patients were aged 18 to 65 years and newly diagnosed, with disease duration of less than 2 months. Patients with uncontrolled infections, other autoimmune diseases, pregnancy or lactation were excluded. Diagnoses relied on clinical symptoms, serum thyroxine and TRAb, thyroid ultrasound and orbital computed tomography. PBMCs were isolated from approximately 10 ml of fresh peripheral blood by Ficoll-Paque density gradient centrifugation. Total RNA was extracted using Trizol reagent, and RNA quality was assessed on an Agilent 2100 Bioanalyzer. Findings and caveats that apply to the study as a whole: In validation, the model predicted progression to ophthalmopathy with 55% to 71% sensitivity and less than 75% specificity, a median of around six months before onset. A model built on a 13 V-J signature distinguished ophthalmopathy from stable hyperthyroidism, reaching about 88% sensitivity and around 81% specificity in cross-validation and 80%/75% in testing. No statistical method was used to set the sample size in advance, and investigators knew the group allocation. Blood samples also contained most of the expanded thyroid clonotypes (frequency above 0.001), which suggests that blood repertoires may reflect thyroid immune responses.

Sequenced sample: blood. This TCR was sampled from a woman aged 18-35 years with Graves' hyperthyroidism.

The CDR3 region reads CATSDRAVNYGYTF. The nucleotide sequence is TGTGCCACCAGTGATCGGGCCGTTAACTATGGCTACACCTTC. Recombination connected TRBV24-1 to TRBJ1-2; no D segment can be confidently identified. The CDR3 covers 14 residues, taking in both the cysteine and the phenylalanine. The retained sequence is limited to the CDR3, 42 bases, with the frame set at the first base. CDR1 and CDR2 were assigned from the germline V gene as KGHDR and SFDVKD. The junction carries 8 bases between V and J, which are trimmed by 3 bases and 1 base respectively.